The 11 T cell receptor beta chains below were found in one sample sequenced in a study of blood T cell repertoires in COVID-19. The method was immunoSEQ multiplex PCR; TCRdb's version includes in-frame clones alone and lacks a portion of them. The table lists more than 40,000 clones, roughly 84% of them singletons. Sequenced input: peripheral blood. The receptor source for this set is a man aged 45-65 years with active COVID-19.

The V call is TRBV4-3, the J call TRBJ1-2; D unclear. V dropped 0 bases and J dropped 4 bases, with 9 bases sitting between them. CDR3 size: 14 residues. CDR1 is LGHNA and CDR2 is YSLEER in the germline V gene. The CDR3 DNA sequence: TGCGCCAGCAGCCAAGATGAGCAGGTCTATGGCTACACCTTC. The encoded protein is CASSQDEQVYGYTF.

This rearrangement joins TRBV27 to TRBJ2-2; D perhaps matches TRBD1 (8 bases). The CDR3 consists of 17 residues. Germline CDR1 is MNHEY and CDR2 is SMNVEV (reference sequence). Trimming took off 6 bases at V and 3 bases at J, with 20 bases between the two ends. The DNA for the CDR3 is TGTGCCAGCAGCCTCCCCCGGGGGGACAGGCACACCGGGGAGCTGTTTTTT. Translating gives CASSLPRGDRHTGELFF.

The V and J genes are TRBV27 and TRBJ2-7; no definite D call. Germline lookup yields CDR1 MNHEY and CDR2 SMNVEV (reference sequence). The V gene lost 0 bases and the J gene lost 0 bases, with 9 bases spanning the gap. The CDR3 is 15 residues long. The CDR3 loop reads CASSLSRVSSYEQYF. The CDR3, as DNA: TGTGCCAGCAGTTTATCTCGCGTAAGCTCCTACGAGCAGTACTTC.

The rearrangement uses TRBV7-2 and TRBJ2-1; TRBD2 matches 10 bases. The CDR3 loop spans 15 amino acids. The V gene's germline CDR1 is SGHTA and CDR2 FQGNSA. The V gene end was trimmed by 7 bases and the J gene end by 4 bases; junction bases not matched to a gene: 7. The CDR3 sequence: CASTQRGGRYNEQFF. Written as DNA, the CDR3 is TGTGCCAGCACCCAGCGGGGGGGTCGGTACAATGAGCAGTTCTTC. Full variable domain (rest looked up from reference TRBV7-2 and TRBJ2-1): GAGVSQSPSNKVTEKGKDVELRCDPISGHTALYWYRQSLGQGLEFLIYFQGNSAPDKSGLPSDRFSAERTGGSVSTLTIQRTQQEDSAVYLCASTQRGGRYNEQFFGPGTRLTVL.

J is TRBJ1-2 and V is TRBV7-2; tentatively, D is TRBD1 (5 bases). CDR3 size: 12 residues. The V gene lost 1 base and the J gene lost 8 bases, with 8 bases spanning the gap. Germline loops: CDR1 SGHTA, CDR2 FQGNSA. The CDR3 DNA is TGTGCCAGCAGCTTAGAGGGACTGGGCTACACCTTC. It specifies CASSLEGLGYTF. The full variable domain, with the rest looked up from reference TRBV7-2 and TRBJ1-2, is GAGVSQSPSNKVTEKGKDVELRCDPISGHTALYWYRQSLGQGLEFLIYFQGNSAPDKSGLPSDRFSAERTGGSVSTLTIQRTQQEDSAVYLCASSLEGLGYTFGSGTRLTVV.

J is TRBJ2-7 and V is TRBV13, with D maybe TRBD2 (6 bases). V dropped 4 bases and J dropped 0 bases, with 16 bases sitting between them. This CDR3 is 16 amino acids long. CDR1 and CDR2 from the germline V gene are PRHDT and FYEKMQ (reference sequence). The DNA of the CDR3 is TGTGCCAGCAGCTCCCGGACTATGGTAATCTCCTACGAGCAGTACTTC. It translates to CASSSRTMVISYEQYF.

This clone has a single count. This chain connects TRBV9 to TRBJ1-1; possibly TRBD1 for D (6 bases). Trimming shortened V by 0 bases and J by 0 bases, and 15 bases separated the two germline ends. The CDR3 runs 17 residues. The germline gives CDR1 SGDLS, CDR2 YYNGEE. The CDR3 loop is CASSVAPDRSMNTEAFF. DNA of the CDR3: TGTGCCAGCAGCGTAGCCCCGGACAGATCCATGAACACTGAAGCTTTCTTT.

The rearrangement uses TRBV7-2 and TRBJ1-5, with 7 bases fitting TRBD1. Germline V gene data show CDR1 as SGHTA and CDR2 as FQGNSA. V was clipped by 6 bases and J by 3 bases; unmatched bases: 8. The CDR3 is 15 residues long. The DNA of the CDR3 is TGTGCCAGCAGTCAACAGGGGATTTCCAATCAGCCCCAGCATTTT. Translated, it gives CASSQQGISNQPQHF.

The V and J genes are TRBV24-1 and TRBJ1-5; D remains ambiguous. V was cut by 3 bases and J by 4 bases, with 9 bases left in between. Germline CDR1 is KGHDR and CDR2 is SFDVKD. There are 14 residues in the CDR3. CDR3 bases: TGTGCCACCAGTGATGGGAGTTGGAATCAGCCCCAGCATTTT. Its protein product is CATSDGSWNQPQHF.

The CDR3 bases are TGTGCCAGCAGCCTCGGACACTTTGATACGCAGTATTTT. Protein sequence: CASSLGHFDTQYF. The gene calls are TRBV6-5 and TRBJ2-3; tentative D call: TRBD1 (5 bases). The CDR3 sequence is 13 residues long. V lost 6 bases, J lost 6 bases, and 13 bases lay in between. Germline V gene sequence: CDR1 MNHEY, CDR2 SVGAGI.

The chain has TRBV5-4 and TRBJ1-6; 8 bases match TRBD1. CDR3 length: 15 residues. The ends lost 4 bases at V and 8 bases at J; junction bases unmatched: 8. The germline CDR1 and CDR2 sequences are SGHNT and YYREEE (reference sequence). The CDR3 DNA reads as TGTGCCAGCAGCCGGACAGGGCTGGACGATTCACCCCTCCACTTT. Its protein is CASSRTGLDDSPLHF.